This TCR beta chain came from a study of blood T cell repertoires in COVID-19. This clone was recorded once. V lost 2 bases, J lost 6 bases, and 9 bases stayed unmatched. CDR3 length equals 15 residues. Looked up from germline, CDR1 is SGHRS and CDR2 is YFSETQ. Clones were read by immunoSEQ multiplex PCR, and TCRdb kept only the in-frame ones, dropping some. The sample contains approximately 75,000 clones, almost 85% of which appear only once. The chain employs TRBV5-1 and TRBJ2-7; TRBD1 aligns across 9 bases. This sequence originates from a human donor in a cohort sampled during active COVID-19. The sample comprised peripheral blood. CDR3 region: CASSLPGQGTTEQYF. DNA for the CDR3: TGCGCCAGCAGCTTACCGGGACAGGGAACGACCGAGCAGTACTTC.